A selection of T cell receptor beta chains follows, all from one sample in a study of blood T cell repertoires in COVID-19. Using immunoSEQ multiplex PCR, the repertoire was profiled, and TCRdb retains in-frame clones only, with some absent. This sample has fewer than 55,000 clones, with approximately 81% found just once. Sequences were obtained from peripheral blood. These receptors all come from an elderly woman with COVID-19, enrolled during active disease. Both conserved end residues are part of each CDR3. The D gene is left open where the match is weak. Size values are once, few and many counts, or a class for expanded clones, and some rows have none.

V gene	D gene	J gene	clone size	CDR3 protein	CDR3 DNA
TRBV4-1	-	TRBJ1-2	-	CASSQVGRGIRAGYTF	TGCGCCAGCAGCCAAGTTGGGAGGGGAATCAGGGCTGGCTACACCTTC
TRBV20-1	TRBD2	TRBJ2-1	once	CSARLAGPEFF	TGCAGTGCTCGCCTAGCGGGACCGGAGTTCTTC
TRBV5-1	TRBD1	TRBJ2-2	-	CASSGDRGTGELFF	TGCGCCAGCAGCGGGGACAGGGGAACCGGGGAGCTGTTTTTT
TRBV11-2	TRBD2	TRBJ2-1	-	CASSLGLAGTGEEQFF	TGTGCCAGCAGCTTGGGGTTAGCGGGGACCGGGGAGGAGCAGTTCTTC
TRBV29-1	-	TRBJ1-2	-	CSVEVPRGGANYGYTF	TGCAGCGTTGAAGTTCCCCGGGGGGGGGCTAACTATGGCTACACCTTC
TRBV5-1	-	TRBJ2-7	-	CASSPGTMNHYEQYF	TGCGCCAGCAGTCCCGGGACAATGAACCACTACGAGCAGTACTTC
TRBV14	TRBD2	TRBJ2-1	-	CASSQILGLTAGGSNEQFF	TGTGCCAGCAGCCAAATTCTGGGATTAACGGCGGGAGGCTCCAATGAGCAGTTCTTC
TRBV28	-	TRBJ2-7	-	CASSPPPTYEQYF	TGTGCCAGCAGTCCCCCCCCCACCTACGAGCAGTACTTC
TRBV6-2/TRBV6-3	TRBD2	TRBJ2-2	-	CASSLAGNTGELFF	TGTGCCAGCAGCCTAGCGGGGAACACCGGGGAGCTGTTTTTT
TRBV27	-	TRBJ1-2	-	CASSPDRASNYGYTF	TGTGCCAGCAGTCCCGACAGAGCTTCTAACTATGGCTACACCTTC
TRBV6-5	TRBD1	TRBJ2-7	-	CASSFNGQGARYEQYF	TGTGCCAGCAGTTTCAACGGACAGGGGGCGAGATACGAGCAGTACTTC
TRBV5-6	-	TRBJ2-1	few	CASSLAAGSSYNEQFF	TGTGCCAGCAGCTTGGCCGCGGGGAGCTCCTACAATGAGCAGTTCTTC
TRBV19	TRBD2	TRBJ2-5	-	CASSGLAGIQETQYF	TGTGCCAGTAGTGGGCTAGCGGGGATCCAAGAGACCCAGTACTTC
TRBV7-9	TRBD1	TRBJ1-1	-	CASSRGGTNTEAFF	TGTGCCAGCAGCCGAGGGGGCACCAACACTGAAGCTTTCTTT
TRBV4-1	-	TRBJ2-7	once	CASSHGTGPNTAYEQYF	TGCGCCAGCAGCCACGGCACAGGGCCCAACACCGCCTACGAGCAGTACTTC
TRBV6-5	TRBD1	TRBJ1-2	-	CASSYREDRDYYGYTF	TGTGCCAGCAGTTACCGAGAGGACAGGGACTACTATGGCTACACCTTC
TRBV29-1	TRBD1	TRBJ1-5	-	CSAGGTVDQPQHF	TGCAGCGCTGGTGGGACAGTCGATCAGCCCCAGCATTTT
TRBV18	TRBD2	TRBJ2-7	-	CASSPRTSGSYEQYF	TGTGCCAGCTCACCCCGGACTAGCGGTTCCTACGAGCAGTACTTC
TRBV5-1	-	TRBJ1-1	-	CASSALMSGLGAEAFF	TGCGCCAGCAGCGCACTGATGTCTGGATTGGGCGCTGAAGCTTTCTTT
TRBV5-1	-	TRBJ2-3	-	CASSALATGADTQYF	TGCGCCAGCAGCGCGCTAGCGACCGGGGCAGATACGCAGTATTTT
TRBV30	TRBD1	TRBJ2-1	once	CAWSPWTGATMGNEQFF	TGTGCCTGGAGTCCATGGACAGGGGCGACGATGGGAAATGAGCAGTTCTTC
TRBV7-9	TRBD1	TRBJ1-2	-	CASSLWDREYYGYTF	TGTGCCAGCAGCTTATGGGACAGGGAATACTATGGCTACACCTTC
TRBV13	TRBD1	TRBJ2-7	few	CASSPRTGEHEQYF	TGTGCCAGCAGCCCCCGGACAGGGGAGCATGAGCAGTACTTC
TRBV5-4	TRBD2	TRBJ2-1	-	CASSTTSGRNYNEQFF	TGTGCCAGCAGCACGACTAGCGGGAGGAATTACAATGAGCAGTTCTTC
TRBV7-9	TRBD1	TRBJ2-7	-	CASSPDRGLSHEQYF	TGTGCCAGCAGCCCGGACAGGGGCCTCTCCCACGAGCAGTACTTC
TRBV18	-	TRBJ1-1	once	CASSPDSWNTEAFF	TGTGCCAGCTCACCGGACAGTTGGAACACTGAAGCTTTCTTT
TRBV7-6	TRBD2	TRBJ2-5	-	CASSLGALAGGIQETQYF	TGTGCCAGCAGCTTGGGGGCCTTAGCGGGAGGGATACAAGAGACCCAGTACTTC
TRBV6-5	-	TRBJ1-1	-	CASKARENTEAFF	TGTGCCAGCAAGGCGCGGGAGAACACTGAAGCTTTCTTT
TRBV5-1	-	TRBJ2-5	-	CASSSTSRGQETQYF	TGCGCCAGCAGCTCCACTAGCCGGGGGCAAGAGACCCAGTACTTC
TRBV28	TRBD1	TRBJ1-4	-	CASSLGPGTGIEKLFF	TGTGCCAGCAGTTTAGGGCCCGGGACAGGGATTGAAAAACTGTTTTTT
TRBV11-2	-	TRBJ2-7	-	CASRGPGDEQYF	TGTGCCAGCAGGGGCCCAGGGGACGAGCAGTACTTC
TRBV19	TRBD2	TRBJ2-1	few	CASSMSGLAGGGEFF	TGTGCCAGTAGTATGTCGGGACTAGCGGGAGGGGGGGAGTTCTTC
TRBV3-1/TRBV3-2	-	TRBJ2-5	-	CASSRRRGAGEETQYF	TGTGCCAGCAGCCGGCGACGGGGGGCGGGAGAGGAGACCCAGTACTTC
TRBV28	TRBD1	TRBJ1-2	-	CASSPGGTNYGYTF	TGTGCCAGCAGCCCAGGGGGTACTAACTATGGCTACACCTTC
TRBV10-2	-	TRBJ1-3	-	CASSAVSSGNTIYF	TGCGCCAGCAGTGCGGTGTCCTCTGGAAACACCATATATTTT
TRBV19	TRBD2	TRBJ2-1	-	CASSSPGAGDAYEQFF	TGTGCCAGTAGTTCCCCTGGAGCGGGAGATGCCTATGAGCAGTTCTTC
TRBV6-2/TRBV6-3	-	TRBJ2-3	-	CASSYAYTDTQYF	TGTGCCAGCAGTTACGCGTACACAGATACGCAGTATTTT
TRBV19	-	TRBJ1-5	-	CASSIDQGSNQPQHF	TGTGCCAGTAGTATAGATCAGGGGAGCAATCAGCCCCAGCATTTT
TRBV10-3	-	TRBJ2-3	-	CAIRALGGRTDTQYF	TGTGCCATCAGGGCCCTCGGAGGACGCACAGATACGCAGTATTTT
TRBV15	-	TRBJ1-3	-	CATSRVETGNTIYF	TGTGCCACCAGCAGAGTAGAGACTGGAAACACCATATATTTT
TRBV2	TRBD1	TRBJ1-6	-	CAGKTGQGWSPLHF	TGTGCCGGCAAGACGGGACAGGGGTGGTCACCCCTCCACTTT
TRBV5-1	-	TRBJ2-3	few	CASSPTPGVSDTQYF	TGCGCCAGCAGCCCGACCCCAGGGGTTTCCGATACGCAGTATTTT
TRBV28	-	TRBJ2-7	-	CASRADRRDEQYF	TGTGCCAGCAGAGCGGACCGCCGGGACGAGCAGTACTTC
TRBV10-3	TRBD2	TRBJ2-7	-	CANSGTSSYEQYF	TGTGCCAACTCCGGGACTAGCTCCTACGAGCAGTACTTC
TRBV27	-	TRBJ2-3	-	CASSKTRETDTQYF	TGTGCCAGTAGCAAAACCCGGGAAACAGATACGCAGTATTTT
TRBV9	-	TRBJ2-2	-	CASSPLGEPNTGELFF	TGTGCCAGCAGCCCCCTCGGAGAACCCAACACCGGGGAGCTGTTTTTT
TRBV6-5	-	TRBJ2-4	-	CASWGGLAKNIQYF	TGTGCCAGCTGGGGAGGACTAGCCAAAAACATTCAGTACTTC
TRBV5-4	TRBD1	TRBJ1-6	-	CASSLKQGNNSPLHF	TGTGCCAGCAGCTTAAAACAGGGGAATAATTCACCCCTCCACTTT